This T cell receptor beta chain was identified in a study of T cell responses to AZD1222 COVID-19 vaccine. The germline V and J ends were trimmed by 3 bases and 9 bases, with 9 bases remaining between them. Germline lookup yields CDR1 LGHDT and CDR2 YNNKEL (reference sequence). There are 12 residues in the CDR3. The table came from immunoSEQ multiplex PCR; TCRdb's copy has only in-frame clones and leaves some out. The table records about 160,000 clones, about 91% of them present only once. This sequence joins TRBV3-1 (or the pseudogene TRBV3-2) and TRBJ2-1; D is possibly TRBD2 (6 bases). The origin of this receptor is an adult who received the AZD1222 COVID-19 vaccine. This sample comprised peripheral blood, obtained 28 days after the second AZD1222 dose. For the CDR3, the DNA is TGTGCCAGCAGCCAGGGGGGTCCTGAGCAGTTCTTC. It translates to CASSQGGPEQFF.